This T cell receptor beta chain was captured in a study of T cells in Graves' hyperthyroidism and ophthalmopathy. This clonotype was found many times. Exclusion of a patient resulted from uncontrolled infection, other autoimmune disease, pregnancy or lactation. With 2 bases removed from V and 3 bases from J, the gap between germline ends came to 4 bases. This CDR3 has 13 amino acids. The germline V gene encodes CDR1 MRHNA and CDR2 SNTAGT. TCR beta CDR3 regions were amplified from RNA transcripts. A first-round RT-PCR of the TCR CDR3 used the HTBI primer set. Via MiXCR, TCRdb re-called the multiplex PCR reads, giving one row per CDR3 protein. The sample holds 450,000 to 700,000 distinct CDR3 sequences, about half seen once.

The chain carries TRBV6-4 and TRBJ2-2, with no clear D. The sequenced sample was peripheral blood or thyroid tissue (not recorded which). This TCR derives from an adult woman with Graves' disease, either hyperthyroidism or ophthalmopathy (not recorded which). The CDR3 DNA follows: TGTGCCAGCAGTGACGCAGACACCGGGGAGCTGTTTTTT. It is translated as CASSDADTGELFF.